The count of the clone carrying this T cell receptor beta chain is one. Its target is not known. This sample is drawn from a study of T cell responses to AZD1222 COVID-19 vaccine. Notes on the study in general: Only five to seven AZD1222 recipients were seropositive at baseline. The study found vaccine-associated CD4 TCRs spanning spike, dominant at 160-218 and 743-854. Clonal diversity may have been underestimated in mostly white British donors.

CDR1 and CDR2 (germline): SGHNT, YYREEE (reference sequence). V was pared by 4 bases and J by 4 bases, with 14 bases between. This CDR3 spans 14 amino acids. Produced via immunoSEQ multiplex PCR; TCRdb's table is partial and in-frame only. The data show approximately 210,000 clones, about nine tenths seen once. The source was peripheral blood, collected 28 days after the second AZD1222 dose. The receptor was derived from an adult who received the AZD1222 COVID-19 vaccine. This chain connects TRBV5-4 to TRBJ1-1; D is undetermined. CDR3 coding DNA: TGTGCCAGCAGCCCGACGAGGGTTGGCACTGAAGCTTTCTTT. Its translation: CASSPTRVGTEAFF. Filled out from reference TRBV5-4 and TRBJ1-1, the complete variable domain reads ETGVTQSPTHLIKTRGQQVTLRCSSQSGHNTVSWYQQALGQGPQFIFQYYREEENGRGNFPPRFSGLQFPNYSSELNVNALELDDSALYLCASSPTRVGTEAFFGQGTRLTVV.